The sequence of this T cell receptor beta chain was determined in a study of cytomegalovirus exposure and HLA in healthy donors. The CDR3 has 14 residues. With 3 bases removed from V and 1 base from J, the gap between germline ends came to 7 bases. Germline CDR1 reads SGHTA; CDR2 reads FQGNSA. Researchers ran the PCR with 60 Vbeta and 13 Jbeta primers. TCRdb's table, derived via immunoSEQ multiplex PCR, lists solely in-frame clones and lacks some. The sample records around 65,000 clones, about 81% being singletons. The sequencing input was PBMCs. This sequence was found in a man in his forties or fifties in good health and CMV-seropositive. The V and J genes are TRBV7-2 and TRBJ1-5, with D unresolved. DNA of the CDR3: TGTGCCAGCAGCTTTTCAGGCAGCAATCAGCCCCAGCATTTT. Protein: CASSFSGSNQPQHF.